This T cell receptor beta chain was sequenced during a study of T-cell memory formation after mild COVID-19. Whole-study context: In these data, TCR clusters were largely donor specific.

TCRdb reprocessed the 5' RACE reads via MiXCR and lists one record per CDR3 protein. The data contain 120,000 to 150,000 distinct CDR3 sequences, 15% to 20% of them singletons. This CDR3 comprises 13 residues. Germline CDR1 reads SGHRS; CDR2 reads YFSETQ. Trimming took off 4 bases at V and 5 bases at J, with 12 bases between the two ends. The sample holds a few counts of this clonotype. This chain links TRBV5-1 with TRBJ2-5, with unresolved D. The TCR originated in an adult woman who had mild COVID-19 (a few samples of this study predate the infection). Cell type and time point are not known. Sequencing was done on a sample of PBMCs or a T cell subset sorted from them (not recorded which). The CDR3 loop reads CASSRISQETQYF. CDR3 coding DNA: TGCGCCAGCAGCCGGATCAGTCAGGAGACCCAGTACTTC.